This entry lists 31 T cell receptor beta chains sequenced from one sample in a study of HIV-infected patients and healthy controls. From the 5' RACE reads, TCRdb called clonotypes with MiXCR, one entry per CDR3 protein. This sample carries under 20,000 distinct CDR3 sequences, about a sixth of them seen once, and the ten largest clones take approximately 25%. The sample consisted of CD8+ T cells from blood. Receptors were obtained from a human donor in good health.

The sample holds many counts of this clonotype. V gene TRBV7-2 combines with J gene TRBJ2-7; D is perhaps TRBD1 or TRBD2 (6 bases each). The V end lost 7 bases, the J end lost 2 bases, and 15 bases lay between the germline ends. The V gene's germline CDR1 is SGHTA and CDR2 FQGNSA. The CDR3 is made up of 14 amino acids. The DNA for the CDR3 is TGTGCCAGCATCTGGGGGGCAGGAGCCTACGAGCAGTACTTC. This codes for CASIWGAGAYEQYF.

The chain uses TRBV27 and TRBJ2-7, with 9 bases fitting TRBD2. V lost 2 bases and J lost 2; bases outside the gene matches: 4. In germline, CDR1 is MNHEY, CDR2 SMNVEV (reference sequence). The CDR3 has 15 amino acids. CDR3 nucleotides: TGTGCCAGCAGTTTAAGTAGCGGGGGAACCTACGAGCAGTACTTC. Translating it yields CASSLSSGGTYEQYF.

The chain is built from TRBV4-2 and TRBJ2-1, with D perhaps TRBD2 (5 bases). CDR3 size: 13 residues. The germline CDR1 and CDR2 sequences are LGHNA and YNFKEQ. Trimming shortened V by 0 bases and J by 7 bases, and 7 bases separated the two germline ends. This CDR3 reads CASSQEPGNEQFF. For the CDR3, the DNA is TGTGCCAGCAGCCAAGAACCGGGGAATGAGCAGTTCTTC.

The gene calls are TRBV6-2 or TRBV6-3 and TRBJ2-2; unclear D gene. With 5 bases removed from V and 5 bases from J, the gap between germline ends came to 3 bases. The CDR3 is 11 residues long. The germline gives CDR1 MNHEY, CDR2 SVGEGT. In DNA form, the CDR3 reads TGTGCCAGCAGTGAAACCGGGGAGCTGTTTTTT. It yields the protein CASSETGELFF.

The chain is built from TRBV4-2 and TRBJ1-5, with D uncertain. The CDR3 consists of 15 residues. Germline V CDR1 and CDR2: LGHNA, YNFKEQ. V lost 3 bases and J lost 6, with 15 bases in between. CDR3 coding DNA: TGTGCCAGCAGCCAGACAACGACCACGCTTCAGCCCCAGCATTTT. Protein: CASSQTTTTLQPQHF.

This clonotype was counted at least ten times. The chain couples TRBV6-4 to TRBJ2-3; D not resolved. V was clipped by 0 bases and J by 5 bases, with 6 bases between them. The CDR3 spans 13 residues. CDR1 and CDR2 (germline): MRHNA, SNTAGT. CDR3 residues: CASSDSPEDTQYF. CDR3 DNA sequence: TGTGCCAGCAGTGACTCGCCAGAAGATACGCAGTATTTT.

This clonotype was recorded a few times. This sequence joins TRBV14 and TRBJ2-1, with 7 bases fitting TRBD1. The CDR3 runs to 15 residues. Unmatched junction bases numbered 9, after V lost 8 bases and J lost 2 bases. Germline CDR1 reads SGHDN; CDR2 reads FVKESK. The CDR3 DNA reads as TGTGCCAGCGGTCACCGGGACAGAACCTACAATGAGCAGTTCTTC. It codes for CASGHRDRTYNEQFF. Full variable domain (remainder filled in from reference TRBV14 and TRBJ2-1): EAGVTQFPSHSVIEKGQTVTLRCDPISGHDNLYWYRRVMGKEIKFLLHFVKESKQDESGMPNNRFLAERTGGTYSTLKVQPAELEDSGVYFCASGHRDRTYNEQFFGPGTRLTVL.

This clonotype is deemed medium-sized. The chain carries TRBV7-8 and TRBJ1-1, with D perhaps matching TRBD1 (5 bases). Trimming pared 6 bases from V and 5 bases from J, leaving 16 bases between. Per the germline V gene, CDR1 is SGHVS and CDR2 is FQNEAQ. The CDR3 spans 14 residues. CDR3 in DNA: TGTGCCAGCAGGGAGACAGCAGGGAGGACTGAAGCTTTCTTT. This translates into CASRETAGRTEAFF.

This clonotype has at least ten counts. The rearrangement links TRBV2 to TRBJ1-2, with D unresolved. CDR1 is SNHLY, CDR2 FYNNEI, per germline. The V and J ends lost 1 base and 5 bases respectively, with 2 bases between them. The CDR3 extends over 11 amino acids. In DNA, the CDR3 is TGTGCCAGCAGTGAAGGGTATGGCTACACCTTC. Its translation is CASSEGYGYTF.

Many counts were recorded for this clonotype. CDR3 nucleotides: TGTGCCAGCAGCTTAGGACAGGGGATTTACGAGCAGTACTTC. This translates into CASSLGQGIYEQYF. The J gene is TRBJ2-7, the V gene TRBV5-6; 9 positions agree with TRBD1. The germline gives CDR1 SGHDT, CDR2 YYEEEE. This CDR3 spans 14 amino acids. The V segment lost 2 bases and the J segment 4 bases; nucleotides outside the gene matches: 4.

This sequence joins TRBV29-1 and TRBJ1-1; unclear D gene. The V gene lost 0 bases and the J gene lost 13 bases, with 12 bases spanning the gap. The V gene's germline CDR1 is SQVTM and CDR2 ANQGSEA. The length of the CDR3 is 11 residues. The CDR3 sequence: CSVEDVTGCFF. The CDR3 DNA follows: TGCAGCGTTGAAGACGTGACCGGTTGTTTCTTT.

The chain carries TRBV20-1 and TRBJ1-2, with no clear D. The CDR3 runs to 16 residues. Germline V gene data show CDR1 as DFQATT and CDR2 as SNEGSKA (reference sequence). The V gene lost 4 bases and the J gene lost 0 bases, with 18 bases spanning the gap. The CDR3 coding sequence is TGCAGTGCTAACCCGCCGGGAGCGGCTGCTAACTATGGCTACACCTTC. Amino acids: CSANPPGAAANYGYTF.

This clonotype was seen at least ten times. The chain joins TRBV4-2 to TRBJ2-1; D not resolved. Germline CDR1 LGHNA, CDR2 YNFKEQ. The CDR3 is 14 residues long. Trimming took off 0 bases at V and 2 bases at J, with 5 bases between the two ends. The CDR3 loop reads CASSQDQTYNEQFF. CDR3 nucleotide sequence: TGTGCCAGCAGCCAAGATCAAACCTACAATGAGCAGTTCTTC.

The chain employs TRBV28 and TRBJ2-1; D may correspond to TRBD1 or TRBD2 (5 bases each). The ends were cut back, 5 bases at V and 6 bases at J, with 11 bases in the middle. This CDR3 contains 13 residues. Germline V CDR1 and CDR2: MDHEN, SYDVKM. For the CDR3, the DNA is TGTGCCAGCAGTCGGGGCATCGTCAATGAGCAGTTCTTC. Translation: CASSRGIVNEQFF.

This clonotype was counted only a few times. The chain joins TRBV29-1 to TRBJ2-2; the D is unclear. CDR1 is SQVTM and CDR2 is ANQGSEA in the germline V gene. CDR3 length equals 12 residues. Trimming left V 1 base short and J 5 bases short, with 5 bases between. This chain's CDR3 is CSVEVGTGELFF. For the CDR3, the DNA is TGCAGCGTTGAAGTTGGTACCGGGGAGCTGTTTTTT.

This clonotype was counted ten times or more. The chain has TRBV6-5 and TRBJ2-1; 11 bases align to TRBD2. Germline lookup yields CDR1 MNHEY and CDR2 SVGAGI. After removal of 5 bases from V and 3 bases from J, the junction contained 3 bases not matched to a gene. There are 15 residues in the CDR3. CDR3 region: CASSTGTSGYNEQFF. CDR3 coding DNA: TGTGCCAGCAGTACCGGGACTAGCGGCTACAATGAGCAGTTCTTC.

This clonotype showed up just a few times. The chain couples TRBV7-9 to TRBJ1-4; the D gene is possibly TRBD1 (5 bases). Germline lookup yields CDR1 SEHNR and CDR2 FQNEAQ (reference sequence). V lost 3 bases and J lost 11, with 13 bases in between. CDR3 length equals 13 residues. Written as DNA, the CDR3 is TGTGCCAGCAGCTTGGAGGGGTGGCTTAAACTGTTTTTT. It specifies CASSLEGWLKLFF.

This clonotype was seen at least ten times. CDR3 in DNA: TGCAGACCAGGACAGGGGGTTTCCTACAATGAGCAGTTCTTC. It codes for CRPGQGVSYNEQFF. This rearrangement joins TRBV20-1 to TRBJ2-1; 10 nucleotides agree with TRBD1. The germline gives CDR1 DFQATT, CDR2 SNEGSKA (reference sequence). The CDR3 is 14 amino acids.

This clonotype came up many times. This sequence joins TRBV29-1 and TRBJ2-7; TRBD1 or TRBD2 may be the D gene (6 bases each). V lost 5 bases to trimming and J lost 6 bases, with 11 bases between them. Germline lookup yields CDR1 SQVTM and CDR2 ANQGSEA. The CDR3 has 11 residues. The CDR3 sequence: CSVPRGAEQYF. The CDR3 region has the DNA TGCAGCGTTCCAAGGGGGGCCGAGCAGTACTTC.

This clonotype has ten or more counts. V usage is TRBV28 and J usage is TRBJ2-7; D uncertain. Trimming took 7 bases from V and 1 from J, leaving 11 bases between them. This CDR3 contains 13 residues. Germline V gene data show CDR1 as MDHEN and CDR2 as SYDVKM. CDR3 in DNA: TGTGCCAGCAACCTGGGGTTTTCCTACGAGCAGTACTTC. Translating gives CASNLGFSYEQYF.

In its sample, this clonotype is large (0.1 to 1%). This sequence joins TRBV20-1 and TRBJ1-1; D not resolved. Germline-derived CDR1 and CDR2 are DFQATT and SNEGSKA (reference sequence). V was clipped by 3 bases and J by 3 bases, with 8 bases between them. CDR3 length equals 12 residues. CDR3 nucleotide sequence: TGCAGTGCTAGGGGAAGGGACACTGAAGCTTTCTTT. This encodes CSARGRDTEAFF.

The table lists this clonotype with many counts. V is TRBV6-2 or TRBV6-3 and J is TRBJ2-1; perhaps TRBD2 as D (6 bases). There are 15 residues in the CDR3. Deletions cut 1 base from V and 9 bases from J, with 16 bases between. The germline CDR1 and CDR2 sequences are MNHEY and SVGEGT. The CDR3 DNA sequence: TGTGCCAGCAGTTACTGGGCCCTTCTAGCGTCTGAGCAGTTCTTC. Residues: CASSYWALLASEQFF.

V is TRBV7-9 and J is TRBJ1-1, with D possibly TRBD1 on 6 matching bases. The CDR3 contains 14 residues. Between the trimmed V and J ends, which lost 3 bases and 3 bases, there was a span of 11 bases. Germline V gives CDR1 SEHNR, CDR2 FQNEAQ (reference sequence). The CDR3 DNA reads TGTGCCAGCAGCTTGCTCTCAGGGGACACTGAAGCTTTCTTT. Its protein product is CASSLLSGDTEAFF.

This clonotype has a handful of counts. The chain combines TRBV6-5 with TRBJ1-4; TRBD1 matches at 9 bases. The trim removed 6 bases at V and 3 bases at J, leaving 2 bases unmatched. Germline V gene lookup returns CDR1 MNHEY and CDR2 SVGAGI. This CDR3 region has 14 residues. The chain's CDR3 is CASSTGGPNEKLFF. DNA for the CDR3: TGTGCCAGCAGCACAGGGGGCCCTAATGAAAAACTGTTTTTT.

In this sample, this clonotype turned up many times. V and J are TRBV29-1 and TRBJ2-1, with D uncertain. V lost 4 bases and J lost 4, with 8 bases in between. Germline V gene lookup returns CDR1 SQVTM and CDR2 ANQGSEA. The CDR3 contains 12 residues. CDR3 in DNA: TGCAGCGTTGCGAGGCATTACAATGAGCAGTTCTTC. It is translated as CSVARHYNEQFF.

This clonotype was found many times. The rearrangement joins TRBV4-3 to TRBJ2-7, with D unclear. Germline values: CDR1 LGHNA, CDR2 YSLEER. This CDR3 has 15 residues. V lost 0 bases to trimming and J lost 4 bases, with 13 bases between them. CDR3 DNA sequence: TGCGCCAGCAGCCAAGATCCCGGGCAGCAATACGAGCAGTACTTC. It translates to CASSQDPGQQYEQYF.

This clonotype came up many times. The rearrangement joins TRBV16 to TRBJ1-1, with D possibly matching TRBD1 (6 bases). Germline lookup yields CDR1 KGHSY and CDR2 FQNENV. The CDR3 runs to 15 residues. Trimming shortened V by 2 bases and J by 4 bases, and 14 bases separated the two germline ends. This CDR3 reads CASSQTWGARTEAFF. CDR3 DNA sequence: TGTGCCAGCAGCCAAACTTGGGGGGCGCGCACTGAAGCTTTCTTT.

This clonotype was seen many times. The chain joins TRBV27 to TRBJ2-1; the match to TRBD2 covers 11 bases. Germline lookup yields CDR1 MNHEY and CDR2 SMNVEV (reference sequence). V was clipped by 5 bases and J by 2 bases; unmatched bases: 11. The CDR3 sequence is 18 residues long. The CDR3: CASSQPIPTSGTYNEQFF. The CDR3 DNA reads as TGTGCCAGCAGTCAACCCATCCCGACTAGCGGGACCTACAATGAGCAGTTCTTC.

The chain uses TRBV30 and TRBJ1-5, with D tentatively TRBD1 (5 bases). Germline V lookup: CDR1 GTSNPN, CDR2 SVGIG (reference sequence). V gave up 0 bases and J gave up 4 bases, with 7 bases separating them. There are 13 residues in the CDR3. The CDR3 protein is CAWSVAGNQPQHF. As DNA, the CDR3 is TGTGCCTGGAGTGTAGCAGGGAATCAGCCCCAGCATTTT.

The table lists this clonotype with many counts. The chain is built from TRBV28 and TRBJ2-7, with 8 bases aligning to TRBD1. The CDR3 spans 13 residues. Trimming removed 5 bases from V and 3 bases from J; junction bases left unmatched: 3. CDR1 is MDHEN, CDR2 SYDVKM, per germline. The CDR3 sequence: CASSLGQVYEQYF. In nucleotides, the CDR3 is TGTGCCAGCAGTCTGGGACAGGTCTACGAGCAGTACTTC. Drawing the rest from reference TRBV28 and TRBJ2-7, the complete variable domain is DVKVTQSSRYLVKRTGEKVFLECVQDMDHENMFWYRQDPGLGLRLIYFSYDVKMKEKGDIPEGYSVSREKKERFSLILESASTNQTSMYLCASSLGQVYEQYFGPGTRLTVT.

By proportion, this clonotype is medium-sized (0.01 to 0.1%). The chain employs TRBV6-6 and TRBJ2-2, with D unresolved. V was trimmed by 7 bases and J by 2 bases, leaving 5 bases between them. This CDR3 spans 12 amino acids. CDR1 and CDR2 from the germline V gene are MNHNY and SVGAGI (reference sequence). The CDR3: CASTRNTGELFF. In DNA, the CDR3 is TGTGCCAGCACGAGAAACACCGGGGAGCTGTTTTTT.